This T cell receptor beta chain originates from a study of blood T cells in healthy people across ages. Germline trimming cut 4 bases from V and 8 bases from J; bases unmatched to any gene: 7. Germline V gives CDR1 SGHRS, CDR2 YFSETQ. The CDR3 runs to 13 residues. Every sample gave at least 5 micrograms of total RNA when it was extracted. Overall study results and limits: Aged donors had fewer naive CD4+ cells and lower diversity than long-lived donors.

Note on this clonotype: The antigen is undetermined.

A second about 7 to 11 cycle PCR used barcoded and J-beta primers. TCRdb re-called the 5' RACE reads with MiXCR, one entry per CDR3 protein. Among some 1,800,000 distinct CDR3 sequences listed, around 40% were seen once. V and J are TRBV5-1 and TRBJ2-3; 7 nucleotides align to TRBD2. Sequencing was carried out using blood. This sequence originates from a human donor in good health. In nucleotides, the CDR3 is TGCGCCAGCAGCCCGGGGGAGGGAGCTACGCAGTATTTT. Its protein is CASSPGEGATQYF.